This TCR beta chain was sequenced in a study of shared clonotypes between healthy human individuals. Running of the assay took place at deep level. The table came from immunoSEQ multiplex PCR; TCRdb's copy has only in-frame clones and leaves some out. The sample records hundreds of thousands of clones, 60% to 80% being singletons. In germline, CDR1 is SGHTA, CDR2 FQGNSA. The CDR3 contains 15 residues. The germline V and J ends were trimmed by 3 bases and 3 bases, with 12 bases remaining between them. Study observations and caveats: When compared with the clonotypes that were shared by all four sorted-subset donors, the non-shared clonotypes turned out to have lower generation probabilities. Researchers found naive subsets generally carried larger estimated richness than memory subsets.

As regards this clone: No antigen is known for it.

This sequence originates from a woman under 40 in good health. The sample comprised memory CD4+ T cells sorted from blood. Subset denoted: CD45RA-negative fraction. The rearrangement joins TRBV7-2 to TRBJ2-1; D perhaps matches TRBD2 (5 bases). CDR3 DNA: TGTGCCAGCAGCTTCCGGACCCGGGGCTACAATGAGCAGTTCTTC. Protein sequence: CASSFRTRGYNEQFF.